The 12 T cell receptor beta chains below come from one sample, sequenced in a study of cytomegalovirus exposure and HLA in healthy donors. Profiling relied on immunoSEQ multiplex PCR, and the TCRdb table lists in-frame clones only, not all of them. Of 110,000 or so clones in the sample, roughly 86% were seen once. The specimen sequenced was PBMCs. The receptors were gathered from a man between 18 and 29 years old in good health and CMV-seronegative.

The rearrangement uses TRBV5-6 and TRBJ2-2; unclear D gene. Germline V gene sequence: CDR1 SGHDT, CDR2 YYEEEE. Trimming shortened V by 0 bases and J by 4 bases, and 7 bases separated the two germline ends. The CDR3 length is 14 residues. DNA of the CDR3: TGTGCCAGCAGCTTGGGTCAGGCCACCGGGGAGCTGTTTTTT. It translates to CASSLGQATGELFF.

The CDR3 DNA reads TGTGCCAGCAGAGAGTTAGCGGGAGATACGCAGTATTTT. As protein: CASRELAGDTQYF. This sequence joins TRBV9 and TRBJ2-3, with 7 bases lining up with TRBD2. The CDR3 has 13 residues. Unmatched junction bases numbered 5, after V lost 5 bases and J lost 5 bases. Germline V gene data show CDR1 as SGDLS and CDR2 as YYNGEE. Drawing the rest from reference TRBV9 and TRBJ2-3, the complete variable domain is DSGVTQTPKHLITATGQRVTLRCSPRSGDLSVYWYQQSLDQGLQFLIQYYNGEERAKGNILERFSAQQFPDLHSELNLSSLELGDSALYFCASRELAGDTQYFGPGTRLTVL.

The gene calls are TRBV12-5 and TRBJ1-1; D is unresolved. V was shortened by 0 bases and J by 11 bases, with 7 bases between the two germline ends. CDR1 is LGHNT and CDR2 is FRNRAP in the germline V gene. The CDR3 is 11 amino acids. The DNA of the CDR3 is TGTGCTAGTGGTTTGGTCACCGGGGCTTTCTTT. It yields the protein CASGLVTGAFF.

DNA of the CDR3: TGTGCCAGCAGCCTCGGACTAGCTTACAATGAGCAGTTCTTC. Protein product: CASSLGLAYNEQFF. V is TRBV6-5 and J is TRBJ2-1; TRBD2 matches at 8 bases. Germline-derived CDR1 and CDR2 are MNHEY and SVGAGI. The CDR3 is made up of 14 amino acids. V lost 6 bases and J lost 4; bases outside the gene matches: 5.

The chain is built from TRBV30 and TRBJ1-2, with D maybe TRBD1 (6 bases). Germline values: CDR1 GTSNPN, CDR2 SVGIG (reference sequence). V was clipped by 3 bases and J by 5 bases, with 10 bases between them. The CDR3 covers 12 residues. The CDR3 loop reads CAWRTTGYGYTF. The CDR3 DNA reads TGTGCCTGGAGGACCACAGGGTATGGCTACACCTTC.

The rearrangement uses TRBV5-1 and TRBJ2-7; possible D gene TRBD1, 6 bases. Germline V CDR1 and CDR2: SGHRS, YFSETQ. V was pared by 4 bases and J by 0 bases, with 11 bases between. The CDR3 has 14 residues. Written as DNA, the CDR3 is TGCGCCAGCAGCGTACAGGGAAGCTCCTACGAGCAGTACTTC. Residues: CASSVQGSSYEQYF.

This chain connects TRBV5-1 to TRBJ1-5, with a possible D match to TRBD1 (6 bases). The CDR3 totals 17 residues. Trimming removed 2 bases at V and 2 bases at J, with 17 bases between. Germline CDR1 SGHRS, CDR2 YFSETQ. CDR3 bases: TGCGCCAGCAGCTTTGGCTCAGGGGATAGGGGCAATCAGCCCCAGCATTTT. As protein: CASSFGSGDRGNQPQHF.

The chain employs TRBV7-6 and TRBJ2-3; maybe TRBD2 (6 bases). Trimming took 4 bases from V and 2 from J, leaving 13 bases between them. The CDR3 is made up of 15 amino acids. The germline V gene encodes CDR1 SGHVS and CDR2 FNYEAQ. This CDR3 is CASSSSSAYTDTQYF. CDR3 nucleotide sequence: TGTGCCAGCAGCTCCTCTAGCGCTTACACAGATACGCAGTATTTT. Full variable domain (outside the CDR3, taken from reference TRBV7-6 and TRBJ2-3): GAGVSQSPRYKVTKRGQDVALRCDPISGHVSLYWYRQALGQGPEFLTYFNYEAQQDKSGLPNDRFSAERPEGSISTLTIQRTEQRDSAMYRCASSSSSAYTDTQYFGPGTRLTVL.

The chain combines TRBV5-1 with TRBJ2-1; 7 positions agree with TRBD2. There are 16 residues in the CDR3. V was pared by 4 bases and J by 1 base, with 8 bases of the junction left unmatched. CDR1 is SGHRS and CDR2 is YFSETQ in the germline V gene. The CDR3: CASSPAGVGSYNEQFF. Written as DNA, the CDR3 is TGCGCCAGCAGCCCGGCGGGGGTGGGGTCCTACAATGAGCAGTTCTTC.

V is TRBV5-1 and J is TRBJ2-7; D is perhaps TRBD2 (6 bases). The V gene lost 4 bases and the J gene lost 0 bases, with 14 bases spanning the gap. Germline CDR1 reads SGHRS; CDR2 reads YFSETQ. The CDR3 runs to 15 residues. Here the CDR3 DNA reads TGCGCCAGCAGCCAGGGCCGGGACTTCTCCTACGAGCAGTACTTC. As protein: CASSQGRDFSYEQYF.

J is TRBJ2-4 and V is TRBV27, with 10 bases fitting TRBD2. CDR3 length equals 16 residues. After removal of 5 bases from V and 0 bases from J, the junction contained 4 bases not matched to a gene. Germline V CDR1 and CDR2: MNHEY, SMNVEV (reference sequence). CDR3 DNA: TGTGCCAGCAGTCCACGACTAGCGGGAGCCAAAAACATTCAGTACTTC. This encodes CASSPRLAGAKNIQYF.

This clone has just a few counts. An end of the junction does not agree with germline; a read error may underlie this. This CDR3 reads CATSGGATRGETQYF. As DNA, the CDR3 is TGTGCCACTAGTGGGGGGGCCACGAGGGGGGAGACCCAGTACTTC. This chain joins TRBV19 and TRBJ2-5; D may be TRBD2 (7 bases). This CDR3 region has 15 residues. Germline V gene data show CDR1 as LNHDA and CDR2 as SQIVND (reference sequence).